These T cell receptor beta chains were read from a single sample in a study of cytomegalovirus exposure and HLA in healthy donors. Produced via immunoSEQ multiplex PCR; TCRdb's table is partial and in-frame only. The sample carries 180,000 or so clones, 70% to 85% recorded once. The source material was PBMCs. The receptors stem from a woman aged 25 to 45 in good health and CMV-seropositive. Both conserved end residues are part of each CDR3. Each record gives: J gene, D gene, V gene, clone size, CDR3 protein, CDR3 DNA. A D gene is named only where the DNA matches it firmly. Clone sizes are given selectively: once, few, many, or a class where the clone is expanded.

TRBJ2-1	NA	TRBV14	NA	CASSQGEYWNEQFF	TGTGCCAGCAGCCAAGGAGAGTATTGGAATGAGCAGTTCTTC
TRBJ2-7	TRBD2	TRBV27	NA	CASSLSIARGDSGAYEQYF	TGTGCCAGCAGTTTATCAATCGCGAGAGGGGATAGCGGGGCCTACGAGCAGTACTTC
TRBJ1-2	NA	TRBV6-8	NA	CASSYRETGYTF	TGTGCCAGCAGTTATCGGGAGACTGGCTACACCTTC
TRBJ2-3	TRBD1	TRBV28	NA	CASSSLRDRHYTQYF	TGTGCCAGCAGTTCACTCCGGGACAGACATTATACGCAGTATTTT
TRBJ1-4	TRBD1	TRBV5-1	NA	CASSFGTVATNEKLFF	TGCGCCAGCAGCTTCGGGACAGTAGCAACTAATGAAAAACTGTTTTTT
TRBJ2-1	NA	TRBV27	once	CASSFLGADNEQFF	TGTGCCAGCAGTTTCCTGGGAGCGGACAATGAGCAGTTCTTC
TRBJ1-3	NA	TRBV7-2	NA	CASSFDRTAGNTIYF	TGTGCCAGCAGCTTTGACAGGACCGCTGGAAACACCATATATTTT
TRBJ2-1	NA	TRBV5-1	NA	CASSQYNEQFF	TGCGCCAGCAGCCAATACAATGAGCAGTTCTTC
TRBJ1-1	NA	TRBV4-1	NA	CASSQEVRANTEAFF	TGCGCCAGCAGCCAAGAAGTCAGGGCGAACACTGAAGCTTTCTTT
TRBJ2-5	TRBD1	TRBV5-1	once	CASSPGQGAETQYF	TGCGCCAGCAGCCCGGGACAGGGGGCGGAGACCCAGTACTTC
TRBJ1-2	NA	TRBV25-1	NA	CASSEGGRNGYTF	TGTGCCAGCAGTGAGGGGGGGCGAAATGGCTACACCTTC
TRBJ2-5	TRBD1	TRBV11-2	NA	CASSLGGHRDRGPGETQYF	TGTGCCAGCAGCTTAGGAGGGCACCGGGACAGGGGGCCGGGGGAGACCCAGTACTTC
TRBJ1-5	NA	TRBV6-5	NA	CASSYGGGSNQPQHF	TGTGCCAGCAGTTACGGGGGCGGGAGCAATCAGCCCCAGCATTTT
TRBJ2-1	NA	TRBV5-8	NA	CASSFEWSSYNEQFF	TGTGCCAGCAGTTTTGAGTGGAGCTCCTACAATGAGCAGTTCTTC
TRBJ2-7	TRBD2	TRBV28	NA	CASSLSGRFGNEQYF	TGTGCCAGCAGTTTGAGCGGGAGGTTTGGGAACGAGCAGTACTTC
TRBJ1-2	NA	TRBV2	NA	CARGGTPNFSNYGYTF	TGTGCCAGGGGGGGGACACCGAACTTTTCTAACTATGGCTACACCTTC
TRBJ1-5	NA	TRBV18	NA	CASSPEGGQPQHF	TGTGCCAGCTCACCAGAGGGTGGACAGCCCCAGCATTTT
TRBJ2-7	NA	TRBV5-1	NA	CASSLNYRTYEQYF	TGCGCCAGCAGCTTAAATTACAGGACCTACGAGCAGTACTTC
TRBJ1-2	NA	TRBV28	NA	CAAFQVESGYTF	TGTGCCGCCTTCCAGGTTGAGTCCGGCTACACCTTC
TRBJ2-7	TRBD2	TRBV11-2	NA	CASSLELAGGPSSYEQYF	TGTGCCAGCAGCTTGGAGCTAGCGGGAGGGCCGAGCTCCTACGAGCAGTACTTC
TRBJ1-1	NA	TRBV10-1	NA	CASSDGAAGTEAFF	TGCGCCAGCAGTGATGGGGCAGCAGGGACTGAAGCTTTCTTT
TRBJ2-1	NA	TRBV29-1	NA	CSVEARGSGTPLYNEQFF	TGCAGCGTTGAAGCCCGGGGGAGCGGTACCCCTCTATACAATGAGCAGTTCTTC
TRBJ2-3	NA	TRBV29-1	NA	CSVAVSSTDTQYF	TGCAGCGTTGCGGTGTCTAGCACAGATACGCAGTATTTT
TRBJ1-5	TRBD1	TRBV6-1	NA	CASRNQGAGQPQHF	TGTGCCAGCAGAAATCAGGGGGCCGGTCAGCCCCAGCATTTT
TRBJ1-1	NA	TRBV30	many	CAWTPPNTEAFF	TGTGCCTGGACCCCCCCTAACACTGAAGCTTTCTTT
TRBJ1-1	NA	TRBV5-1	NA	CASTQRGGIMNTEAFF	TGCGCCAGCACCCAAAGGGGGGGAATCATGAACACTGAAGCTTTCTTT
TRBJ2-1	TRBD2	TRBV27	few	CASSQLAPEQFF	TGTGCCAGCAGTCAACTAGCGCCTGAGCAGTTCTTC
TRBJ1-1	NA	TRBV6-1	NA	CASSVRGGDTEAFF	TGTGCCAGCAGTGTGCGCGGGGGGGACACTGAAGCTTTCTTT
TRBJ1-2	NA	TRBV28	NA	CASRTFSGQTTGGYTF	TGTGCCAGCAGAACCTTTTCCGGGCAGACGACGGGGGGCTACACCTTC
TRBJ2-1	TRBD1	TRBV6-5	NA	CASSYSRTGGSDEQFF	TGTGCCAGCAGTTACTCTAGGACAGGGGGCTCGGATGAGCAGTTCTTC
TRBJ1-5	NA	TRBV27	NA	CASSLRDYQPQHF	TGTGCCAGCAGTTTACGGGACTATCAGCCCCAGCATTTT
TRBJ2-7	NA	TRBV10-3	NA	CAISEDRSEQYF	TGTGCCATCAGTGAGGACAGGAGCGAGCAGTACTTC
TRBJ2-7	NA	TRBV25-1	NA	CASSDRQSYEQYF	TGTGCCAGCAGTGACCGACAGTCGTACGAGCAGTACTTC
TRBJ1-5	NA	TRBV20-1	few	CRANQPQHF	TGCAGAGCCAATCAGCCCCAGCATTTT
TRBJ1-2	TRBD1	TRBV4-1	NA	CASSRGGDYTF	TGCGCCAGCAGCCGAGGGGGCGACTACACCTTC
TRBJ2-2	NA	TRBV7-3	NA	CASSLGRINTGELFF	TGTGCCAGCAGCTTAGGCAGGATAAACACCGGGGAGCTGTTTTTT
TRBJ2-3	TRBD2	TRBV9	NA	CASSAERGLAGAGTQYF	TGTGCCAGCAGCGCCGAAAGGGGACTAGCGGGAGCGGGGACGCAGTATTTT
TRBJ2-7	NA	TRBV5-1	NA	CASSGGAVSYEQYF	TGCGCCAGCTCCGGGGGTGCAGTGTCCTACGAGCAGTACTTC
TRBJ2-3	NA	TRBV5-1	NA	CASSVGDPTDTQYF	TGCGCCAGCAGCGTAGGAGACCCCACAGATACGCAGTATTTT
TRBJ2-1	TRBD1	TRBV7-3	NA	CASSPGTDSYNEQFF	TGTGCCAGCAGCCCCGGGACAGACTCCTACAATGAGCAGTTCTTC
TRBJ2-5	NA	TRBV5-1	NA	CASSLAGVTPGGTQYF	TGCGCCAGCAGCTTGGCCGGGGTCACGCCCGGAGGGACCCAGTACTTC
TRBJ1-5	NA	TRBV6-6	NA	CASSRRYGDSNQPQHF	TGTGCCAGCAGCCGGCGATACGGGGATAGCAATCAGCCCCAGCATTTT
TRBJ1-2	TRBD1	TRBV19	NA	CATQDTGTGRYGYTF	TGTGCCACCCAAGACACCGGGACAGGGAGGTATGGCTACACCTTC
TRBJ2-1	TRBD2	TRBV30	NA	CAWSKGGLAAYNEQFF	TGTGCCTGGAGTAAGGGGGGACTAGCGGCGTACAATGAGCAGTTCTTC
TRBJ2-5	NA	TRBV2	NA	CASSDQRTRETQYF	TGTGCCAGCAGTGACCAACGGACTCGAGAGACCCAGTACTTC
TRBJ2-3	TRBD2	TRBV19	NA	CASSNGVVAGDTQYF	TGTGCCAGTAGTAATGGGGTGGTAGCGGGGGATACGCAGTATTTT
TRBJ2-1	TRBD1	TRBV7-6	NA	CASSLPGQGNNEQFF	TGTGCCAGCAGCTTACCAGGACAGGGAAACAATGAGCAGTTCTTC
TRBJ1-2	TRBD1	TRBV28	NA	CASRTPGGSWYGYTF	TGTGCCAGCAGGACTCCAGGGGGAAGTTGGTATGGCTACACCTTC
TRBJ2-3	NA	TRBV2	NA	CASSKGPGGTDTQYF	TGTGCCAGCAGTAAGGGCCCGGGGGGCACAGATACGCAGTATTTT
TRBJ2-7	TRBD2	TRBV7-9	few	CASSPGGPYEQYF	TGTGCCAGCAGCCCGGGGGGACCCTACGAGCAGTACTTC
TRBJ2-3	TRBD1	TRBV7-8	NA	CASSLRDSRRDTQYF	TGTGCCAGCAGCTTACGGGACAGCCGTCGAGATACGCAGTATTTT
TRBJ2-7	TRBD2	TRBV18	NA	CASSPSGREGPQYF	TGTGCCAGCTCACCATCAGGGCGGGAGGGCCCCCAGTACTTC
TRBJ2-7	TRBD2	TRBV7-9	once	CASSFSGRLEQYF	TGTGCCAGCAGCTTTAGCGGGAGACTCGAGCAGTACTTC
TRBJ1-5	TRBD1	TRBV4-1	NA	CASSPGTGGRPSNQPQHF	TGCGCCAGCAGCCCCGGGACAGGGGGCCGACCTTCCAATCAGCCCCAGCATTTT
TRBJ1-5	TRBD1	TRBV7-3	NA	CASSLTAGQGCSGNQPQHF	TGTGCCAGCAGCTTAACGGCGGGACAGGGGTGCTCAGGCAATCAGCCCCAGCATTTT
TRBJ2-7	NA	TRBV20-1	NA	CSASIDYEQYF	TGCAGTGCTAGTATAGACTACGAGCAGTACTTC
TRBJ2-7	NA	TRBV30	NA	CAWSRGTYEQYF	TGTGCCTGGAGTAGGGGCACCTACGAGCAGTACTTC
TRBJ2-7	NA	TRBV6-1	NA	CASSDSRRYEQYF	TGTGCCAGCAGTGACAGTAGGCGGTACGAGCAGTACTTC
TRBJ2-1	TRBD2	TRBV30	NA	CAWSPGTSGSDEQFF	TGTGCCTGGAGTCCCGGGACTAGCGGGAGCGATGAGCAGTTCTTC
TRBJ2-7	NA	TRBV5-5	NA	CASSLVPETGVYEQYF	TGTGCCAGCAGCTTGGTTCCAGAGACAGGAGTCTACGAGCAGTACTTC